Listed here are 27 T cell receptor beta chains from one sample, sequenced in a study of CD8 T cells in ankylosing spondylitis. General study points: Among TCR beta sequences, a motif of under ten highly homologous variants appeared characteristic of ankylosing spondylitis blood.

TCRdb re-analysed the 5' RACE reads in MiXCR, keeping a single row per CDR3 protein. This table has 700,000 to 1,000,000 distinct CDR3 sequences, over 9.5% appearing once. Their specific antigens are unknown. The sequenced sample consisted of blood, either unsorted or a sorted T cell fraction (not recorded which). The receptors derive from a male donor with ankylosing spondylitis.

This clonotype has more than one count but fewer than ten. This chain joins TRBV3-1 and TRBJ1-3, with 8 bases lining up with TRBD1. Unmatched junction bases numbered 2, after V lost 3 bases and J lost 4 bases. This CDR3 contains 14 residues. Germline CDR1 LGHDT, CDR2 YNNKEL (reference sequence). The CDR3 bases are TGTGCCAGCAGCCAGACAGGGGTAGGAAACACCATATATTTT. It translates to CASSQTGVGNTIYF.

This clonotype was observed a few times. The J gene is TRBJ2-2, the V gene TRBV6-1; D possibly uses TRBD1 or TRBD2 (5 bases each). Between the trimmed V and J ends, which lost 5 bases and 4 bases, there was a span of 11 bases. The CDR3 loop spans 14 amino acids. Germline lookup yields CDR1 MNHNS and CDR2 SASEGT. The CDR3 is CASSIWDGTGELFF. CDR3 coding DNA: TGTGCCAGCAGTATTTGGGACGGCACCGGGGAGCTGTTTTTT.

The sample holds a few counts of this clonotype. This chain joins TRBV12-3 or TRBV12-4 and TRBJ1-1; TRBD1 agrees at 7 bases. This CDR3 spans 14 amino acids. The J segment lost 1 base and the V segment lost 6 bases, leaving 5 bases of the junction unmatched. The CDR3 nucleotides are TGTGCCAGCAGAACCCGACAGGGGAACACTGAAGCTTTCTTT. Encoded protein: CASRTRQGNTEAFF.

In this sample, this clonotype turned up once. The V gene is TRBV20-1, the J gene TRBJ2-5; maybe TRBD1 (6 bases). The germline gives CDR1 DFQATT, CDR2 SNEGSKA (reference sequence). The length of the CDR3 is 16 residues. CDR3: CTAAGAGHRMGETQYF. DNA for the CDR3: TGCACGGCAGCAGGGGCGGGTCATAGGATGGGAGAGACCCAGTACTTC.

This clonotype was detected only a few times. CDR3 loop: CASSLAQGRTYEQYF. For the CDR3, the DNA is TGCGCCAGCAGCTTGGCACAGGGCAGGACCTACGAGCAGTACTTC. V and J are TRBV5-1 and TRBJ2-7; maybe TRBD1 (6 bases). The germline CDR1 and CDR2 sequences are SGHRS and YFSETQ. V lost 0 bases to trimming and J lost 2 bases, with 12 bases between them. The CDR3 spans 15 residues.

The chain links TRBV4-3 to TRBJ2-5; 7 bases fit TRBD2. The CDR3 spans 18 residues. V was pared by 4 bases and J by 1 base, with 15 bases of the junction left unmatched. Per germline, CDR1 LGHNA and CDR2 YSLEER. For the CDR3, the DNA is TGCGCCAGCAGCCGTGATACCTCACAAGCGGGGCGCCAAGAGACCCAGTACTTC. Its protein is CASSRDTSQAGRQETQYF.

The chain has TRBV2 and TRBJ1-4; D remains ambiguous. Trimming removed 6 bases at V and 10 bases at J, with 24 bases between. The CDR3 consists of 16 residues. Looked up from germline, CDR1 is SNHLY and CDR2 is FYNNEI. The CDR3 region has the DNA TGTGCCAGCAGGCTCCGGGATGCCTTGACGGGTGGAAAACTGTTTTTT. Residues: CASRLRDALTGGKLFF.

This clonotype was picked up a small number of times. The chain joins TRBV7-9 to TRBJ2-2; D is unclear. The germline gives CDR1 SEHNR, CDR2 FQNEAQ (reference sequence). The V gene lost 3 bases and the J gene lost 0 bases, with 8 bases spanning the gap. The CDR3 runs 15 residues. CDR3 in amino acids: CASSFYSTNTGELFF. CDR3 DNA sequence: TGTGCCAGCAGCTTTTACAGCACGAACACCGGGGAGCTGTTTTTT.

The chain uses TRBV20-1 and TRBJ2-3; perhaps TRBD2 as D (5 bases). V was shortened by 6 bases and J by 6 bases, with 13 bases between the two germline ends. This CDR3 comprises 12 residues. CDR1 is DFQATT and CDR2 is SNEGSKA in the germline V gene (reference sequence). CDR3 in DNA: TGCAGTGCGCCGGAGGCTTTTGATACGCAGTATTTT. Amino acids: CSAPEAFDTQYF.

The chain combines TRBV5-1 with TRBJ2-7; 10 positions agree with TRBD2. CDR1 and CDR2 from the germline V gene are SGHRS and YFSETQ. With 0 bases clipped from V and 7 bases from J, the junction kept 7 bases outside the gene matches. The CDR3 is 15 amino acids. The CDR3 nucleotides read TGCGCCAGCAGCTTGGCCCTAGCGGGAGCTGGGGAGCAGTACTTC. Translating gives CASSLALAGAGEQYF.

The chain's CDR3 is CASSFVGSEVGTEAFF. CDR3 sequence (DNA): TGCGCCAGCAGCTTTGTGGGGTCGGAGGTCGGCACTGAAGCTTTCTTT. This rearrangement joins TRBV5-1 to TRBJ1-1; D is undetermined. The CDR3 loop spans 16 amino acids. The germline V and J ends were trimmed by 2 bases and 4 bases, with 18 bases remaining between them. In germline, CDR1 is SGHRS, CDR2 YFSETQ.

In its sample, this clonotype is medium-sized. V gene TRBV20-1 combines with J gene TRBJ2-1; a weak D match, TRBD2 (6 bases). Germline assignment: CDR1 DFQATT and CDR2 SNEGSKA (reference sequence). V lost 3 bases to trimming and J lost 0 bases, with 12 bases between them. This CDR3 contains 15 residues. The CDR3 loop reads CSARNPTSSYNEQFF. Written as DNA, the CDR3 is TGCAGTGCTAGGAACCCGACTAGCTCCTACAATGAGCAGTTCTTC.

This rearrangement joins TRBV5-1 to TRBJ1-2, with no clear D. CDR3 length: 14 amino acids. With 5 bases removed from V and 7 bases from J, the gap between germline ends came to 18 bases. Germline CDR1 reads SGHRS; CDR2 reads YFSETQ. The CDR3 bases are TGCGCCAGCAGAATAATCCTCCACGAAGGTGGCTACACCTTC. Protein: CASRIILHEGGYTF.

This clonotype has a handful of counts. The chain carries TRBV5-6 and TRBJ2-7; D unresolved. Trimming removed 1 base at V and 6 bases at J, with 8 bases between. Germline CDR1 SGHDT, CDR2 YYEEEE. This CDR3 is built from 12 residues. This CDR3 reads CASSLIETEQYF. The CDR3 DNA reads TGTGCCAGCAGCTTGATTGAGACCGAGCAGTACTTC.

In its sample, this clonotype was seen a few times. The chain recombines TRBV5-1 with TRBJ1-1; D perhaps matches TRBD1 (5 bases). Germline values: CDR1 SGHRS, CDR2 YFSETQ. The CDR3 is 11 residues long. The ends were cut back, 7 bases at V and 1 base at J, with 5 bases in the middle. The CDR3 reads CASGQNTEAFF. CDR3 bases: TGCGCCAGCGGACAGAACACTGAAGCTTTCTTT.

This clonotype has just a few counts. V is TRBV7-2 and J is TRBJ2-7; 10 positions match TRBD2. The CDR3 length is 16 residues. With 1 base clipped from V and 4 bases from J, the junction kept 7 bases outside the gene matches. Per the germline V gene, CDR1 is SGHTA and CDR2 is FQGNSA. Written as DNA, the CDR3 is TGTGCCAGCAGCTTAGTAGGTAGCGGGAGGAGATACGAGCAGTACTTC. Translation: CASSLVGSGRRYEQYF.

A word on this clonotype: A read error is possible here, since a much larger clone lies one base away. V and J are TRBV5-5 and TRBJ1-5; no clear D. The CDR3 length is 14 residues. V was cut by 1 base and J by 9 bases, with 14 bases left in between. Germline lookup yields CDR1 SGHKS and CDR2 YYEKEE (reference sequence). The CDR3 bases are TGTGCCAGCAGCTTGAGCGCAGGAGATCCGCCCCAGCATTTT. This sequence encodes CASSLSAGDPPQHF.

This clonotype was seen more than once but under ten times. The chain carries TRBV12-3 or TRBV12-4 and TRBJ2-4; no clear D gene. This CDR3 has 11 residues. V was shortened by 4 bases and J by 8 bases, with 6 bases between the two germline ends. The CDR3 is CASSSFYIQYF. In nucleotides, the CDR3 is TGTGCCAGCAGTTCCTTCTACATTCAGTACTTC.

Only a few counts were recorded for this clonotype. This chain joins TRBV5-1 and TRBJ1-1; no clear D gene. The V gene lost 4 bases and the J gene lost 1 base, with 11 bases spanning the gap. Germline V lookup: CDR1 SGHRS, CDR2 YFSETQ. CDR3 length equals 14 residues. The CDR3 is CASSPFTQNTEAFF. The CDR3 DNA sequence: TGCGCCAGCAGCCCGTTTACTCAGAACACTGAAGCTTTCTTT. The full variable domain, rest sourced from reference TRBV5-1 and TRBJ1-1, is KAGVTQTPRYLIKTRGQQVTLSCSPISGHRSVSWYQQTPGQGLQFLFEYFSETQRNKGNFPGRFSGRQFSNSRSEMNVSTLELGDSALYLCASSPFTQNTEAFFGQGTRLTVV.

The CDR3 region is CASSLVRAGAGEQYF. For the CDR3, the DNA is TGTGCCAGCAGCTTAGTCCGAGCGGGAGCGGGCGAGCAGTACTTC. V is TRBV7-2 and J is TRBJ2-7; 8 bases line up with TRBD2. The CDR3 runs 15 residues. V was pared by 1 base and J by 6 bases, with 8 bases of the junction left unmatched. Germline assignment: CDR1 SGHTA and CDR2 FQGNSA.

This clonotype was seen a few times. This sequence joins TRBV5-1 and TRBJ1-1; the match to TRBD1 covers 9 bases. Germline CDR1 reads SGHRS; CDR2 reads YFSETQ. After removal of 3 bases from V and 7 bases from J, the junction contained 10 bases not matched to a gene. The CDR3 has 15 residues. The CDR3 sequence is CASSWAGTGNVEAFF. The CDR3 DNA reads TGCGCCAGCAGCTGGGCCGGGACAGGGAACGTTGAAGCTTTCTTT.

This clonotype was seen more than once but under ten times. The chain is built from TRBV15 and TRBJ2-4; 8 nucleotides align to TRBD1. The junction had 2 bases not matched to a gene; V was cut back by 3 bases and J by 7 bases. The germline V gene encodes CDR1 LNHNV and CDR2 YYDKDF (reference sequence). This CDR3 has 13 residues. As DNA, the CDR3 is TGTGCCACCAGCAGCGGACAGGGTAACATTCAGTACTTC. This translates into CATSSGQGNIQYF.

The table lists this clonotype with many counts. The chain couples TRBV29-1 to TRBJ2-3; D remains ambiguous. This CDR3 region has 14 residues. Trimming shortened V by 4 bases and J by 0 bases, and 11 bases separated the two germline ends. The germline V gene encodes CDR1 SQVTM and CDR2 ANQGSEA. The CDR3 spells CSVAQATSTDTQYF. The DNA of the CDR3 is TGCAGCGTTGCCCAGGCGACTAGCACAGATACGCAGTATTTT.

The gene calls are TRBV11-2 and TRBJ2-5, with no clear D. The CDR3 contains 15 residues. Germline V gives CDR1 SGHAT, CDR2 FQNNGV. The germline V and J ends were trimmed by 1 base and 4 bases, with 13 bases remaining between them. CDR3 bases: TGTGCCAGCAGCTTAGGTTACGGACCCTCAGAGACCCAGTACTTC. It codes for CASSLGYGPSETQYF.

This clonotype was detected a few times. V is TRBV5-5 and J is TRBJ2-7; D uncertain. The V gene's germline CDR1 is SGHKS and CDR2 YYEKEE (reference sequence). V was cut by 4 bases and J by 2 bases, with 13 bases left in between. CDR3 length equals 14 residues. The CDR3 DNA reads TGTGCCAGCAGCCCTCGGACCTACGCCTACGAGCAGTACTTC. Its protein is CASSPRTYAYEQYF.

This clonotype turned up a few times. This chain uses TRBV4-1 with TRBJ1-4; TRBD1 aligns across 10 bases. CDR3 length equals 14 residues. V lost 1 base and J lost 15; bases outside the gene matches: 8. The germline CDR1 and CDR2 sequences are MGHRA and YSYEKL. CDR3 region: CASSQVGLGQGVFF. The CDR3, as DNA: TGCGCCAGCAGCCAAGTTGGACTTGGACAGGGGGTGTTTTTT.

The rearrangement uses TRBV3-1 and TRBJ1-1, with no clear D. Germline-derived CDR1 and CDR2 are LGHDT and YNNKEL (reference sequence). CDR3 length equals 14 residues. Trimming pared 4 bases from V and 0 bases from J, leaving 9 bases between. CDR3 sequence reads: CASSPVFMNTEAFF. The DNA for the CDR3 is TGTGCCAGCAGCCCGGTTTTTATGAACACTGAAGCTTTCTTT.